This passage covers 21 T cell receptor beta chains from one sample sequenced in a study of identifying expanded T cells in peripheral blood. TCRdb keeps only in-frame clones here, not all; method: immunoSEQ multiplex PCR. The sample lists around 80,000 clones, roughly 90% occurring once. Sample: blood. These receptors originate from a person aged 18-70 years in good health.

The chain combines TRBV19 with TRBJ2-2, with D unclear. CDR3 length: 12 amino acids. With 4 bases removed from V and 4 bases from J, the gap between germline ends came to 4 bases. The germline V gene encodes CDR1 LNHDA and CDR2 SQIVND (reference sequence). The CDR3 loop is CASSTLTGELFF. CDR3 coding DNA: TGTGCCAGTAGTACCCTCACCGGGGAGCTGTTTTTT.

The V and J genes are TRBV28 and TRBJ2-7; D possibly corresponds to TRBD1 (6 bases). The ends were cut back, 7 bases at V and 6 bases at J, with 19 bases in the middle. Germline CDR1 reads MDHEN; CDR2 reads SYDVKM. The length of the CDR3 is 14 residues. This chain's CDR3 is CASKNREKFREQYF. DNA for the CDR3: TGTGCCAGCAAAAACAGGGAGAAGTTCCGCGAGCAGTACTTC.

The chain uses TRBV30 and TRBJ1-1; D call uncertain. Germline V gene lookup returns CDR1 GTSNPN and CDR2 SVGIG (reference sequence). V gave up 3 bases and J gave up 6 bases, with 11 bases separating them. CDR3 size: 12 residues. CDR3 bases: TGTGCCTGGAGGGACCGAATTTCTGAAGCTTTCTTT. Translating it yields CAWRDRISEAFF. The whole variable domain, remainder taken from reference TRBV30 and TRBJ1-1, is SQTIHQWPATLVQPVGSPLSLECTVEGTSNPNLYWYRQAAGRGLQLLFYSVGIGQISSEVPQNLSASRPQDRQFILSSKKLLLSDSGFYLCAWRDRISEAFFGQGTRLTVV.

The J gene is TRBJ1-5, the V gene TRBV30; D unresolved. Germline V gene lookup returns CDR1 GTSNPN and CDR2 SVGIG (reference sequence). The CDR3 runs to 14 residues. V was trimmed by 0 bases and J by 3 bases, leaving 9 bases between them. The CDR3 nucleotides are TGTGCCTGGAGTGTGGGGAATCACAATCAGCCCCAGCATTTT. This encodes CAWSVGNHNQPQHF.

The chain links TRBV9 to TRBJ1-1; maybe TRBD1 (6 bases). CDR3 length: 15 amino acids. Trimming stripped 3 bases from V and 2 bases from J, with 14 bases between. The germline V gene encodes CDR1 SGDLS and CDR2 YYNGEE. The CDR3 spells CASSEAGTKNTEAFF. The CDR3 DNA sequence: TGTGCCAGCAGCGAAGCCGGGACAAAAAACACTGAAGCTTTCTTT. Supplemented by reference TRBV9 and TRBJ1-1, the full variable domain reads DSGVTQTPKHLITATGQRVTLRCSPRSGDLSVYWYQQSLDQGLQFLIQYYNGEERAKGNILERFSAQQFPDLHSELNLSSLELGDSALYFCASSEAGTKNTEAFFGQGTRLTVV.

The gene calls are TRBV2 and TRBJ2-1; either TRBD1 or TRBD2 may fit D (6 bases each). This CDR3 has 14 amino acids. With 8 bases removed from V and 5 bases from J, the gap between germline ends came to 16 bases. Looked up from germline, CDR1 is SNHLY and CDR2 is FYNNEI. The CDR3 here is CASGGTSRDNEQFF. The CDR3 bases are TGTGCCAGCGGAGGGACAAGCCGCGACAATGAGCAGTTCTTC.

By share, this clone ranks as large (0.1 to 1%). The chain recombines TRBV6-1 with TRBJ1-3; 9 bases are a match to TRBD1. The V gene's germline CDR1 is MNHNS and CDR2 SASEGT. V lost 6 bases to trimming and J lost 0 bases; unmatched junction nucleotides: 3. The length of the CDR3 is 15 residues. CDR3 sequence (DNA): TGTGCCAGCAGCCGGGACAGGGCCTCTGGAAACACCATATATTTT. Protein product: CASSRDRASGNTIYF.

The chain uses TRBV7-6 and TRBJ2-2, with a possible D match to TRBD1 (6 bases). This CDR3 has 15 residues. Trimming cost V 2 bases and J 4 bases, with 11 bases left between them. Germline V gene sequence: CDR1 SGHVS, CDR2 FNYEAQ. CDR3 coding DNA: TGTGCCAGCAGCTTACAGGGGAGATTCACCGGGGAGCTGTTTTTT. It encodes CASSLQGRFTGELFF.

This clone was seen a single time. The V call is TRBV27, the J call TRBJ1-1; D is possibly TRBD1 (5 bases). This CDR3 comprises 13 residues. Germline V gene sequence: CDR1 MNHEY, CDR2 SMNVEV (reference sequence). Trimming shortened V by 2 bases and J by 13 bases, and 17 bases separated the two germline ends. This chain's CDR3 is CASSLKGPSGGFF. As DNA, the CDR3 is TGTGCCAGCAGTTTAAAGGGCCCTTCGGGGGGTTTCTTT.

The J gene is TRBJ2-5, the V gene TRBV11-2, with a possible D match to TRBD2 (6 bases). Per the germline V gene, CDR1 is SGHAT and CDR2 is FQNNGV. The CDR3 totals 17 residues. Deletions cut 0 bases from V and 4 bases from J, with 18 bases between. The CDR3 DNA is TGTGCCAGCAGCTTAGATTTACAGCGGGCCGTAGGAGAGACCCAGTACTTC. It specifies CASSLDLQRAVGETQYF.

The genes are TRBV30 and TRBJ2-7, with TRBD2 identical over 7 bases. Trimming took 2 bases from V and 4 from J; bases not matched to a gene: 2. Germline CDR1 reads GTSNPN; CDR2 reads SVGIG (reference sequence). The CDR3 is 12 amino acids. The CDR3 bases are TGTGCCTGGAGTTACGGGGGGTACGAGCAGTACTTC. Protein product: CAWSYGGYEQYF. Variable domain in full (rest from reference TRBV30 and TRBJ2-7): SQTIHQWPATLVQPVGSPLSLECTVEGTSNPNLYWYRQAAGRGLQLLFYSVGIGQISSEVPQNLSASRPQDRQFILSSKKLLLSDSGFYLCAWSYGGYEQYFGPGTRLTVT.

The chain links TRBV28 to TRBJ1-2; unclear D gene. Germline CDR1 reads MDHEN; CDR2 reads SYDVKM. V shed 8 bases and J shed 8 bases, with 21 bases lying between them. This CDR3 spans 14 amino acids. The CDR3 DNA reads TGTGCCAGCCACCCCCCAGCAGGAAGTTGGGGCTACACCTTC. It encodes CASHPPAGSWGYTF.

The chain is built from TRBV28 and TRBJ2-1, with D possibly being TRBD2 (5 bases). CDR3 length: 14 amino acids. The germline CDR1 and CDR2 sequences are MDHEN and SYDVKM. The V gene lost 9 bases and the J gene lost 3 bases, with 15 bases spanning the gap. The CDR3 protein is CASQIARHYNEQFF. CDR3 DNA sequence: TGTGCCAGTCAAATAGCGAGACACTACAATGAGCAGTTCTTC.

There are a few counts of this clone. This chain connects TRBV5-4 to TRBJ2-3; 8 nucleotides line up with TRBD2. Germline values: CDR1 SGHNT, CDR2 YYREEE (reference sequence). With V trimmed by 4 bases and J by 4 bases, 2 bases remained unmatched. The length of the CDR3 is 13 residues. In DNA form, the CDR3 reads TGTGCCAGCAGCCAAGCGGGGGCAGATACGCAGTATTTT. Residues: CASSQAGADTQYF.

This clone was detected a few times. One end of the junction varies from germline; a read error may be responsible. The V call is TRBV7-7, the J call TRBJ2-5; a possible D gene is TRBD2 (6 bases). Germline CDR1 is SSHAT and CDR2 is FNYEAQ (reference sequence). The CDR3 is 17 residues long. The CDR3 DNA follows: TGTGCTAGCAGCCCCGGGGGAGCCCCAATTTCCCAAGAGACCCAGTACTTC. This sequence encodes CASSPGGAPISQETQYF.

The CDR3 DNA sequence: TGTGCCAGCAGTTTATGGGGACAGGGGATGTCATCCTACGAGCAGTACTTC. Amino acid sequence: CASSLWGQGMSSYEQYF. The V call is TRBV28, the J call TRBJ2-7; 10 bases fit TRBD1. With V trimmed by 0 bases and J by 1 base, 6 bases remained unmatched. Germline values: CDR1 MDHEN, CDR2 SYDVKM. The CDR3 is made up of 17 amino acids.

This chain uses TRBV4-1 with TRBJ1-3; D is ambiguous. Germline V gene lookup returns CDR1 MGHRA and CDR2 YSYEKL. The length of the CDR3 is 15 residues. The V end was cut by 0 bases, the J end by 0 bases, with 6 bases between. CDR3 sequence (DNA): TGCGCCAGCAGCCAAGAGGGTTACTCTGGAAACACCATATATTTT. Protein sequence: CASSQEGYSGNTIYF.

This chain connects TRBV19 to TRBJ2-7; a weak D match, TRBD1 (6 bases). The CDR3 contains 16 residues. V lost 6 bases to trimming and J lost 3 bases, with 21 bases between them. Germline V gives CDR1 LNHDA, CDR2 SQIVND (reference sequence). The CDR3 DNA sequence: TGTGCCAGTAGCCAACCCCGGGACATTTTGTTCTACGAGCAGTACTTC. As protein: CASSQPRDILFYEQYF.

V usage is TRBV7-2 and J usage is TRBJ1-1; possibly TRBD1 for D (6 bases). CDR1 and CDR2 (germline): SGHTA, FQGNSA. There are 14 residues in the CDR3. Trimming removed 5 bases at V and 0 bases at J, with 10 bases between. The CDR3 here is CASSAQGLNTEAFF. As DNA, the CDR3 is TGTGCCAGCAGCGCCCAGGGGTTGAACACTGAAGCTTTCTTT.

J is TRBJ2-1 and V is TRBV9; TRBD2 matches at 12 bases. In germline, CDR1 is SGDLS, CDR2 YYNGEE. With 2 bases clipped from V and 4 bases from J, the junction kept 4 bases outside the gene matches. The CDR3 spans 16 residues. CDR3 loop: CASSVQTSGGYNEQFF. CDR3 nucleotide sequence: TGTGCCAGCAGCGTCCAGACTAGCGGGGGTTACAATGAGCAGTTCTTC. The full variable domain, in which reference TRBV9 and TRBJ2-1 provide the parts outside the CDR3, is DSGVTQTPKHLITATGQRVTLRCSPRSGDLSVYWYQQSLDQGLQFLIQYYNGEERAKGNILERFSAQQFPDLHSELNLSSLELGDSALYFCASSVQTSGGYNEQFFGPGTRLTVL.

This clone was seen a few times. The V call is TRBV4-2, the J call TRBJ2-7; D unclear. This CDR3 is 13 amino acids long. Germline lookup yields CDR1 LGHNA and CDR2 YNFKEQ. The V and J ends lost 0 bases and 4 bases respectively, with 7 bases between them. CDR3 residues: CASSQDSRYEQYF. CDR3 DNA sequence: TGTGCCAGCAGCCAAGACTCGAGGTACGAGCAGTACTTC.